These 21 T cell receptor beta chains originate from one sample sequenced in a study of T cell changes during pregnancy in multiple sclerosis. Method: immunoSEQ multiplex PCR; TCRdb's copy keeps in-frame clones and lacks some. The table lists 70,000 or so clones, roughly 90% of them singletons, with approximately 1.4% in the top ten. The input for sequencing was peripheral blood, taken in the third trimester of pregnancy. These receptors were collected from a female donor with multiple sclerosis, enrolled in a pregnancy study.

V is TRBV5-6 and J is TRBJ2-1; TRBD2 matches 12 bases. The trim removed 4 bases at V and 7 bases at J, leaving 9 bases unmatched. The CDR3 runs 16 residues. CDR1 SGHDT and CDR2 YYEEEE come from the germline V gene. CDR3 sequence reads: CASSPTSGGIVNEQFF. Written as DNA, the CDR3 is TGTGCCAGCAGCCCGACTAGCGGGGGAATAGTTAATGAGCAGTTCTTC.

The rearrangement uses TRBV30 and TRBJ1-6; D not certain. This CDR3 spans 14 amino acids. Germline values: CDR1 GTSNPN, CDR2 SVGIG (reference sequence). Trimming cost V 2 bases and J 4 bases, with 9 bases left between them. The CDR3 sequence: CAWSMGRYNSPLHF. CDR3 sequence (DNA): TGTGCCTGGAGTATGGGCAGATATAATTCACCCCTCCACTTT.

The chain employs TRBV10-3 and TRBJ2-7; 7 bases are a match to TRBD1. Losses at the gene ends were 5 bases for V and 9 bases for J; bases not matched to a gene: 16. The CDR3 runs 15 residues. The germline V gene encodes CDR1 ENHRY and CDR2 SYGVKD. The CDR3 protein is CAISKEVRGPQTQYF. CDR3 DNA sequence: TGTGCCATCAGTAAAGAAGTAAGGGGGCCTCAAACGCAGTACTTC.

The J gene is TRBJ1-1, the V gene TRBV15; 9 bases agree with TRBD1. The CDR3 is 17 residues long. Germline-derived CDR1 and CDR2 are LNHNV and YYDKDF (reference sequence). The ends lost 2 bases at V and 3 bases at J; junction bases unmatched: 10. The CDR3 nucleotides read TGTGCCACCAGCAGACTGAACTCCGGGACAGGGTACACTGAAGCTTTCTTT. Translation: CATSRLNSGTGYTEAFF. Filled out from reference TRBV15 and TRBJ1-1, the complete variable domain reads DAMVIQNPRYQVTQFGKPVTLSCSQTLNHNVMYWYQQKSSQAPKLLFHYYDKDFNNEADTPDNFQSRRPNTSFCFLDIRSPGLGDTAMYLCATSRLNSGTGYTEAFFGQGTRLTVV.

In DNA, the CDR3 is TGTGCCAGCAGTGACGGAGGGGCTGGTCAGCCCCAGCATTTT. It codes for CASSDGGAGQPQHF. The chain uses TRBV2 and TRBJ1-5, with D maybe TRBD1 (5 bases). This CDR3 is 14 amino acids long. Trimming removed 3 bases at V and 6 bases at J, with 12 bases between. The germline gives CDR1 SNHLY, CDR2 FYNNEI. The variable domain in full, completed from reference TRBV2 and TRBJ1-5, reads EPEVTQTPSHQVTQMGQEVILRCVPISNHLYFYWYRQILGQKVEFLVSFYNNEISEKSEIFDDQFSVERPDGSNFTLKIRSTKLEDSAMYFCASSDGGAGQPQHFGDGTRLSIL.

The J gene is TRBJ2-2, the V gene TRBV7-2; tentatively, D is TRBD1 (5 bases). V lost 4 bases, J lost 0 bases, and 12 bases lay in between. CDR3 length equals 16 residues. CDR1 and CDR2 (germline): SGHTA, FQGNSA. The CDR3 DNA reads TGTGCCAGCAGCTCCCTGGGGCCAGCGAACACCGGGGAGCTGTTTTTT. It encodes CASSSLGPANTGELFF.

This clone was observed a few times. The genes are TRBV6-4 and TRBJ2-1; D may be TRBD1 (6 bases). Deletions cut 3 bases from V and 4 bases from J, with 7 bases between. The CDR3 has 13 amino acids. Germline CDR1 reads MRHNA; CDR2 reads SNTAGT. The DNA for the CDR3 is TGTGCCAGCAGTGAGGGGGCGTACAATGAGCAGTTCTTC. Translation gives CASSEGAYNEQFF.

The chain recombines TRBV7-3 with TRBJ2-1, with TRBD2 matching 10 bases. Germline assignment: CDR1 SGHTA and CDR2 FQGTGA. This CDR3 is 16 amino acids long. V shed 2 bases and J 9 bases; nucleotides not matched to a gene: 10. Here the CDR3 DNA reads TGTGCCAGCAGCTTACAGCCCAGCGGGGGGGCTAGTGAGCAGTTCTTC. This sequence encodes CASSLQPSGGASEQFF.

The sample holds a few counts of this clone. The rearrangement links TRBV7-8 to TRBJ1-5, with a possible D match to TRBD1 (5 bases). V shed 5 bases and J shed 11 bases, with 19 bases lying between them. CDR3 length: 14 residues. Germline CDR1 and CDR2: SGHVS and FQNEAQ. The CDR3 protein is CASSPPGGWFAQHF. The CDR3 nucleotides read TGTGCCAGCAGCCCCCCCGGGGGTTGGTTTGCCCAGCATTTT.

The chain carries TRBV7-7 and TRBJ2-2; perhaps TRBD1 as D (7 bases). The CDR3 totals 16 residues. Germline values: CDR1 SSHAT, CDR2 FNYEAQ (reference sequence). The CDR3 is CAIWKGRDRDTGELFF. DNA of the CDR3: TGTGCTATCTGGAAAGGGCGGGACAGAGACACCGGGGAGCTGTTTTTT.

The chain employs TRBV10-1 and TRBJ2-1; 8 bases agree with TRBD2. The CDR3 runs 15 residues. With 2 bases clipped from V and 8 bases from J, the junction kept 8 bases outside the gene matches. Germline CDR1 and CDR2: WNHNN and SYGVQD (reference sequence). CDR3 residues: CASSEGRGAGDEQFF. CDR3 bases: TGCGCCAGCAGTGAGGGGCGGGGGGCAGGGGATGAGCAGTTCTTC.

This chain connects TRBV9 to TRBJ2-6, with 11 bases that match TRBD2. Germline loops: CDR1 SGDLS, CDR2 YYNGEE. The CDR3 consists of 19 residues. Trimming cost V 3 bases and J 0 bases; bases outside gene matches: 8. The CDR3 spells CASSAASGGSASGANVLTF. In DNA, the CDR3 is TGTGCCAGCAGCGCGGCTAGCGGGGGGTCTGCCTCTGGGGCCAACGTCCTGACTTTC. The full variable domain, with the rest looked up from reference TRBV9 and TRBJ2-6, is DSGVTQTPKHLITATGQRVTLRCSPRSGDLSVYWYQQSLDQGLQFLIQYYNGEERAKGNILERFSAQQFPDLHSELNLSSLELGDSALYFCASSAASGGSASGANVLTFGAGSRLTVL.

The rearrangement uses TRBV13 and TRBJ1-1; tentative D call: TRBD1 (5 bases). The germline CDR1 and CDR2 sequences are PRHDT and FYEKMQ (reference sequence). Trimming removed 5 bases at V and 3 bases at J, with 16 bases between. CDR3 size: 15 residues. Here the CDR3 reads CASSRWTWGDTEAFF. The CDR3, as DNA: TGTGCCAGCAGCAGGTGGACTTGGGGGGACACTGAAGCTTTCTTT.

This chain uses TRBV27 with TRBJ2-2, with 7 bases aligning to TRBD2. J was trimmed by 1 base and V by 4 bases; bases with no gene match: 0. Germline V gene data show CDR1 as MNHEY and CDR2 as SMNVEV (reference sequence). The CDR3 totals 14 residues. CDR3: CASSWGGNTGELFF. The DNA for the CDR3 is TGTGCCAGCAGTTGGGGGGGGAACACCGGGGAGCTGTTTTTT.

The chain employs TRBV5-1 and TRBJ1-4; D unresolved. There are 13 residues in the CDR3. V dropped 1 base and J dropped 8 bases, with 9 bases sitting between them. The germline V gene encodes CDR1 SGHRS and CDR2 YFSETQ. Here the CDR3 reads CASSLFPSEKLFF. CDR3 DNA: TGCGCCAGCAGCTTGTTCCCTTCCGAAAAACTGTTTTTT.

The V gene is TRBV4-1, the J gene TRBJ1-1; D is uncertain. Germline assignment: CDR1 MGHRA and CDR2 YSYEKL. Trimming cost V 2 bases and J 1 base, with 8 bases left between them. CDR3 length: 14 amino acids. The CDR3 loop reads CASSQPGRNTEAFF. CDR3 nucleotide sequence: TGCGCCAGCAGCCAACCCGGGAGGAACACTGAAGCTTTCTTT.

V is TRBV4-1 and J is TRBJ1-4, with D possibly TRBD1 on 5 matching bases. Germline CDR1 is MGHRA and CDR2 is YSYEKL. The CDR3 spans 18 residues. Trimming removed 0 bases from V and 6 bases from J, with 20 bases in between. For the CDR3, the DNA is TGCGCCAGCAGCCAAGATATGGTCAGCGGGGGGAGGGATGAAAAACTGTTTTTT. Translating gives CASSQDMVSGGRDEKLFF.

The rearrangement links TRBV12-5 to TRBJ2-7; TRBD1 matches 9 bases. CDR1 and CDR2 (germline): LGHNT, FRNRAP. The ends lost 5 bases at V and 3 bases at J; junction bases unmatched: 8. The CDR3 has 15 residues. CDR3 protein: CASGVGQGMFYEQYF. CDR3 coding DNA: TGTGCTAGTGGTGTCGGACAGGGGATGTTCTACGAGCAGTACTTC.

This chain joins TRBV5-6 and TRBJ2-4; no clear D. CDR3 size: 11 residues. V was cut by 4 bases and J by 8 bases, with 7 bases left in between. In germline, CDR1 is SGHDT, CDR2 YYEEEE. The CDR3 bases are TGTGCCAGCAGCCGATCAGACATTCAGTACTTC. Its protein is CASSRSDIQYF.

The CDR3 sequence: CASSLVSRGANTGELFF. The CDR3 DNA is TGTGCCAGCAGCTTAGTGAGCAGGGGCGCGAACACCGGGGAGCTGTTTTTT. This chain uses TRBV7-6 with TRBJ2-2; a weak D match, TRBD1 (6 bases). CDR1 SGHVS and CDR2 FNYEAQ come from the germline V gene. The V and J ends lost 1 base and 0 bases respectively, with 12 bases between them. CDR3 length: 17 residues.

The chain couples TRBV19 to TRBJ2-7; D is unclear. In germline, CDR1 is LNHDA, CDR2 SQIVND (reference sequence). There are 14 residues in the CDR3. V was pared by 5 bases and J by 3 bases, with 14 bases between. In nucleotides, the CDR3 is TGTGCCAGTAGTCCCGATGGGCGCAACTACGAGCAGTACTTC. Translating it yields CASSPDGRNYEQYF.